This passage covers 25 T cell receptor beta chains from one sample sequenced in a study of blood T cell repertoires in COVID-19. TCRdb's table, derived via immunoSEQ multiplex PCR, lists solely in-frame clones and lacks some. The repertoire holds some 150,000 clones, with 84% as singletons. Sample: peripheral blood. Every receptor here comes from a woman aged 45-59 years in a cohort sampled during active or convalescent COVID-19.

The chain carries TRBV24-1 and TRBJ2-2; D not certain. There are 15 residues in the CDR3. V was shortened by 4 bases and J by 2 bases, with 10 bases between the two germline ends. CDR1 and CDR2 from the germline V gene are KGHDR and SFDVKD. CDR3 region: CATSEPPGNTGELFF. As DNA, the CDR3 is TGTGCCACCAGTGAGCCCCCCGGTAACACCGGGGAGCTGTTTTTT.

The chain carries TRBV5-3 and TRBJ2-2; 13 bases line up with TRBD2. TRBV5-3 is an open reading frame, and its role is uncertain. With V trimmed by 4 bases and J by 6 bases, 9 bases remained unmatched. The CDR3 extends over 17 amino acids. In DNA, the CDR3 is TGTGCCAGAAGCAACCGCGGGACTAGCGGGGCGGCCGGGGAGCTGTTTTTT. Translated: CARSNRGTSGAAGELFF.

The gene calls are TRBV9 and TRBJ1-6, with 8 bases that match TRBD1. This CDR3 is 17 amino acids long. V dropped 2 bases and J dropped 3; count of bases not matched to a gene: 7. Per germline, CDR1 SGDLS and CDR2 YYNGEE. DNA of the CDR3: TGTGCCAGCAGCGTTGCTTCCGGGACAGGCTATAATTCACCCCTCCACTTT. Translated, it gives CASSVASGTGYNSPLHF.

This clone has more than one count but fewer than ten. This chain links TRBV5-1 with TRBJ2-5; 7 nucleotides agree with TRBD1. Trimming at V came to 7 bases and at J to 3 bases, leaving 9 bases not matched to a gene. Looked up from germline, CDR1 is SGHRS and CDR2 is YFSETQ. CDR3 length: 14 residues. The CDR3 region is CASHLGQMKETQYF. The DNA of the CDR3 is TGCGCCAGCCACCTGGGACAGATGAAAGAGACCCAGTACTTC.

The genes are TRBV9 and TRBJ2-1, with D possibly being TRBD2 (7 bases). From germline, CDR1 is SGDLS and CDR2 YYNGEE. Trimming removed 3 bases from V and 0 bases from J, with 10 bases in between. This CDR3 contains 15 residues. CDR3 nucleotides: TGTGCCAGCAGCGCGGGGGGCAGCTCCTACAATGAGCAGTTCTTC. Protein product: CASSAGGSSYNEQFF.

The chain joins TRBV6-1 to TRBJ2-7; TRBD1 might be the D (6 bases). CDR3 length equals 15 residues. Trimming shortened V by 1 base and J by 7 bases, and 17 bases separated the two germline ends. Germline V gene lookup returns CDR1 MNHNS and CDR2 SASEGT. The CDR3 loop reads CASSEGAGVQVEQYF. The CDR3 bases are TGTGCCAGCAGTGAAGGGGCAGGGGTACAGGTGGAGCAGTACTTC.

DNA of the CDR3: TGTGCCTGGAGTGTAGGGGGCCCAGAAGCTTTCTTT. Encoded protein: CAWSVGGPEAFF. The chain is built from TRBV30 and TRBJ1-1, with 7 bases that match TRBD1. Losses at the gene ends were 0 bases for V and 8 bases for J; bases not matched to a gene: 3. CDR3 length: 12 residues. Germline V lookup: CDR1 GTSNPN, CDR2 SVGIG (reference sequence).

The gene calls are TRBV9 and TRBJ1-1, with D perhaps matching TRBD1 (6 bases). V was shortened by 3 bases and J by 1 base, with 13 bases between the two germline ends. The CDR3 is 15 amino acids. Per the germline V gene, CDR1 is SGDLS and CDR2 is YYNGEE. The CDR3 nucleotides read TGTGCCAGCAGCGACCCGGGGGGCAGGAACACTGAAGCTTTCTTT. Encoded protein: CASSDPGGRNTEAFF.

V gene TRBV12-3 or TRBV12-4 combines with J gene TRBJ2-2; no reliable D call. This CDR3 has 13 residues. The V end lost 1 base, the J end lost 5 bases, and 5 bases lay between the germline ends. CDR3 region: CASSLGSTGELFF. Here the CDR3 DNA reads TGTGCCAGCAGTTTAGGTAGTACCGGGGAGCTGTTTTTT.

V and J are TRBV4-1 and TRBJ1-3; D call uncertain. The V end was cut by 0 bases, the J end by 6 bases, with 6 bases between. The CDR3 extends over 13 amino acids. Germline V lookup: CDR1 MGHRA, CDR2 YSYEKL. The CDR3 reads CASSQDWPNTIYF. In DNA form, the CDR3 reads TGCGCCAGCAGCCAAGATTGGCCAAACACCATATATTTT.

For the CDR3, the DNA is TGTGCCAGCAGCTCCCCACCAAAACTCGAGCCCTCCGAGAATGAGCAGTTCTTC. It specifies CASSSPPKLEPSENEQFF. The rearrangement links TRBV9 to TRBJ2-1, with unresolved D. Germline V gives CDR1 SGDLS, CDR2 YYNGEE. V dropped 4 bases and J dropped 7 bases, with 27 bases sitting between them. This CDR3 has 18 residues.

This chain joins TRBV5-1 and TRBJ1-4, with TRBD1 matching 10 bases. Germline CDR1 reads SGHRS; CDR2 reads YFSETQ. CDR3 length: 17 residues. After removal of 1 base from V and 8 bases from J, the junction contained 11 bases not matched to a gene. CDR3: CASSLSGPGTGAEKLFF. The CDR3 nucleotides read TGCGCCAGCAGCTTGAGCGGGCCCGGGACAGGGGCCGAAAAACTGTTTTTT.

The chain employs TRBV7-2 and TRBJ2-5; weak D call: TRBD2 (7 bases). The CDR3 extends over 17 amino acids. Germline-derived CDR1 and CDR2 are SGHTA and FQGNSA. Trimming removed 2 bases from V and 0 bases from J, with 16 bases in between. The CDR3 bases are TGTGCCAGCAGCTTAATAGGGGGGGGTGCCTACCAAGAGACCCAGTACTTC. Protein: CASSLIGGGAYQETQYF.

The gene calls are TRBV9 and TRBJ2-3; maybe TRBD2 (6 bases). V lost 2 bases and J 1 base, leaving 11 bases between the germline ends. CDR1 SGDLS and CDR2 YYNGEE come from the germline V gene. This CDR3 is 15 amino acids long. This chain's CDR3 is CASSVLPGGTDTQYF. The CDR3 bases are TGTGCCAGCAGCGTTCTTCCGGGGGGCACAGATACGCAGTATTTT.

The CDR3, as DNA: TGTGCCAGTAGTATCTTGACTAGCGGGGGGGCGGATACGCAGTATTTT. Its translation is CASSILTSGGADTQYF. The gene calls are TRBV19 and TRBJ2-3; 14 bases line up with TRBD2. Germline trimming cut 3 bases from V and 6 bases from J; bases unmatched to any gene: 5. The V gene's germline CDR1 is LNHDA and CDR2 SQIVND (reference sequence). The CDR3 runs 16 residues.

This clone was observed a handful of times. Other DNA variants within this sample encode the same CDR3. Here the CDR3 reads CAWSLGQGYEQYF. The CDR3 coding sequence is TGTGCCTGGAGCCTCGGACAGGGTTACGAGCAGTACTTC. The genes are TRBV30 and TRBJ2-7; 8 bases are a match to TRBD1. The CDR3 runs 13 residues. The V gene's germline CDR1 is GTSNPN and CDR2 SVGIG (reference sequence). Germline trimming cut 3 bases from V and 4 bases from J; bases unmatched to any gene: 5.

The chain uses TRBV9 and TRBJ2-3; 11 bases match TRBD2. The CDR3 has 17 amino acids. From germline, CDR1 is SGDLS and CDR2 YYNGEE. Trimming removed 0 bases from V and 2 bases from J; junction bases left unmatched: 5. The CDR3 DNA follows: TGTGCCAGCAGCGTAGAAACTAGCGGGGGAGTCACAGATACGCAGTATTTT. Amino acids: CASSVETSGGVTDTQYF. Using reference TRBV9 and TRBJ2-3 for the parts outside the CDR3, the full variable domain is DSGVTQTPKHLITATGQRVTLRCSPRSGDLSVYWYQQSLDQGLQFLIQYYNGEERAKGNILERFSAQQFPDLHSELNLSSLELGDSALYFCASSVETSGGVTDTQYFGPGTRLTVL.

The V call is TRBV10-3, the J call TRBJ1-2; 7 bases match TRBD1. CDR1 ENHRY and CDR2 SYGVKD come from the germline V gene. Trimming took 10 bases from V and 2 from J; bases not matched to a gene: 7. This CDR3 contains 13 residues. CDR3 in amino acids: CATRQGSNYGYTF. Here the CDR3 DNA reads TGTGCCACTCGACAGGGTTCCAACTATGGCTACACCTTC.

The CDR3 region is CASGRDLSHYGYTF. DNA for the CDR3: TGCGCCAGCGGACGGGATCTAAGCCACTATGGCTACACCTTC. The V gene is TRBV4-1, the J gene TRBJ1-2, with unresolved D. Germline V gene data show CDR1 as MGHRA and CDR2 as YSYEKL. V gave up 8 bases and J gave up 3 bases, with 16 bases separating them. The CDR3 is 14 amino acids.

The J gene is TRBJ2-2, the V gene TRBV14, with 9 bases matching TRBD1. This CDR3 has 17 amino acids. The ends lost 1 base at V and 4 bases at J; junction bases unmatched: 7. Looked up from germline, CDR1 is SGHDN and CDR2 is FVKESK. The CDR3 protein is CASSQADRGLGTGELFF. The CDR3 DNA reads TGTGCCAGCAGCCAAGCCGACAGGGGGTTGGGCACCGGGGAGCTGTTTTTT.

The rearrangement links TRBV30 to TRBJ1-6; 7 bases agree with TRBD1. V shed 3 bases, J shed 9 bases, and the junction held 5 bases outside the gene matches. The germline CDR1 and CDR2 sequences are GTSNPN and SVGIG (reference sequence). The CDR3 sequence is 13 residues long. CDR3 sequence reads: CAWSDRETSPLHF. CDR3 bases: TGTGCCTGGAGCGACAGGGAGACTTCACCCCTCCACTTT.

The chain couples TRBV24-1 to TRBJ2-3, with TRBD1 matching 7 bases. After removal of 1 base from V and 1 base from J, the junction contained 1 base not matched to a gene. CDR1 and CDR2 from the germline V gene are KGHDR and SFDVKD. The CDR3 consists of 15 residues. CDR3 bases: TGTGCCACCAGTGATTTTGACAGGGGCACAGATACGCAGTATTTT. Amino acids: CATSDFDRGTDTQYF.

This chain connects TRBV19 to TRBJ2-1; TRBD2 aligns across 8 bases. This CDR3 is built from 14 residues. J gave up 3 bases and V 7 bases, and 5 bases lay outside the gene matches. Germline CDR1 LNHDA, CDR2 SQIVND (reference sequence). CDR3 in amino acids: CASNTGTSYNEQFF. The CDR3 DNA reads as TGTGCCAGTAATACCGGGACTAGCTACAATGAGCAGTTCTTC.

The chain carries TRBV30 and TRBJ1-2; D may be TRBD1 (6 bases). The V gene lost 5 bases and the J gene lost 9 bases, with 13 bases spanning the gap. Germline V lookup: CDR1 GTSNPN, CDR2 SVGIG (reference sequence). This CDR3 is 11 amino acids long. This CDR3 is CAWVTGLSYTF. The DNA for the CDR3 is TGTGCCTGGGTCACAGGGCTAAGCTACACCTTC.

The J gene is TRBJ1-3, the V gene TRBV5-1; D is possibly TRBD1 (5 bases). Per the germline V gene, CDR1 is SGHRS and CDR2 is YFSETQ. V was clipped by 1 base and J by 0 bases, with 11 bases between them. The CDR3 is 16 residues long. CDR3 sequence (DNA): TGCGCCAGCAGCTTGTTATCGGACAACTCTGGAAACACCATATATTTT. Its translation: CASSLLSDNSGNTIYF.